These 29 T cell receptor beta chains share one sample of origin, sequenced in a study of molecular identifiers for immune sequencing clone quantification. TCRdb reanalysed the PCR reads using MiXCR and keeps one entry per CDR3 protein. Among a few hundred thousand distinct CDR3 sequences listed, roughly a quarter were seen once. Material for sequencing was naive CD8+ T cells from blood, with Jurkat cell RNA spiked in. Subset given: FACS-sorted CD8+CD4-CCR7+CD45RA+ naive T cells. These receptors all come from a human donor in good health. Some libraries in this study had Jurkat cell RNA spiked in.

In this sample, this clonotype turned up a few times. This chain uses TRBV4-3 with TRBJ2-5; tentative D call: TRBD1 (6 bases). The CDR3 consists of 16 residues. The V gene lost 0 bases and the J gene lost 2 bases, with 13 bases spanning the gap. Germline assignment: CDR1 LGHNA and CDR2 YSLEER. This chain's CDR3 is CASSQDRTEAQETQYF. CDR3 in DNA: TGCGCCAGCAGCCAAGACCGGACAGAAGCTCAAGAGACCCAGTACTTC.

This clonotype was counted a few times. The chain couples TRBV4-1 to TRBJ2-6, with D possibly being TRBD1 (6 bases). The CDR3 runs to 18 residues. The germline V gene has CDR1 MGHRA and CDR2 YSYEKL. The V and J ends lost 0 bases and 2 bases respectively, with 14 bases between them. The CDR3 sequence is CASSQDPLGTTGANVLTF. The CDR3 DNA sequence: TGCGCCAGCAGCCAAGATCCACTGGGGACAACTGGGGCCAACGTCCTGACTTTC.

The genes are TRBV19 and TRBJ1-1, with D possibly TRBD1 on 6 matching bases. Trimming cost V 9 bases and J 3 bases, with 14 bases left between them. This CDR3 has 13 residues. CDR1 and CDR2 (germline): LNHDA, SQIVND (reference sequence). CDR3 loop: CASATGWDTEAFF. Here the CDR3 DNA reads TGTGCCAGCGCGACAGGCTGGGACACTGAAGCTTTCTTT.

The chain is built from TRBV2 and TRBJ2-5, with 9 bases matching TRBD2. This CDR3 is 15 amino acids long. Per the germline V gene, CDR1 is SNHLY and CDR2 is FYNNEI. The trim removed 5 bases at V and 6 bases at J, leaving 10 bases unmatched. The CDR3 spells CASSLGGGARQTQYF. The CDR3 nucleotides are TGTGCCAGCAGTCTGGGCGGGGGGGCCCGACAGACCCAGTACTTC.

The chain is built from TRBV6-1 and TRBJ2-7; perhaps TRBD1 as D (6 bases). This CDR3 is 12 amino acids long. The germline V and J ends were trimmed by 5 bases and 6 bases, with 11 bases remaining between them. Germline V gives CDR1 MNHNS, CDR2 SASEGT. This chain's CDR3 is CASSTTGREQYF. The CDR3 nucleotides are TGTGCCAGCAGTACGACAGGTCGCGAGCAGTACTTC.

This clonotype was counted at least ten times. This chain uses TRBV29-1 with TRBJ2-7; 8 bases line up with TRBD2. The V gene end was trimmed by 7 bases and the J gene end by 12 bases; junction bases not matched to a gene: 11. The CDR3 runs 11 residues. CDR1 is SQVTM, CDR2 ANQGSEA, per germline. The CDR3 here is CSAAGVSGVYF. In nucleotides, the CDR3 is TGCAGCGCCGCTGGGGTTAGCGGGGTGTACTTC.

DNA for the CDR3: TGTGCCAGCAGCAAACAGGGGGCGACTAATGAAAAACTGTTTTTT. Encoded protein: CASSKQGATNEKLFF. The genes are TRBV11-2 and TRBJ1-4; 9 positions match TRBD1. CDR3 size: 15 residues. Unmatched junction bases numbered 3, after V lost 5 bases and J lost 2 bases. Germline-derived CDR1 and CDR2 are SGHAT and FQNNGV.

This clonotype was counted many times. The J gene is TRBJ2-7, the V gene TRBV20-1; 9 bases line up with TRBD1. There are 13 residues in the CDR3. J was trimmed by 1 base and V by 5 bases; bases with no gene match: 3. Germline CDR1 DFQATT, CDR2 SNEGSKA (reference sequence). In DNA form, the CDR3 reads TGCAGTGCTGAGGACAGGGGATCCTACGAGCAGTACTTC. It translates to CSAEDRGSYEQYF.

This clonotype has a handful of counts. The chain recombines TRBV12-3 or TRBV12-4 with TRBJ2-4, with D possibly TRBD2 on 6 matching bases. This CDR3 spans 17 amino acids. Trimming took off 4 bases at V and 8 bases at J, with 24 bases between the two ends. The CDR3 sequence: CASSSSALALHEDIQYF. As DNA, the CDR3 is TGTGCCAGCAGTTCTAGCGCTCTAGCTCTCCACGAGGACATTCAGTACTTC.

Of note for this clonotype: A read error is possible here, since a much larger clone lies one base away. This chain connects TRBV29-1 to TRBJ1-1; possible D gene TRBD1, 6 bases. The CDR3 is made up of 16 amino acids. Per germline, CDR1 SQVTM and CDR2 ANQGSEA. V gave up 6 bases and J gave up 0 bases, with 20 bases separating them. The CDR3 loop reads CSVISRDKPLNTEAFF. In DNA form, the CDR3 reads TGCAGCGTGATCTCCCGGGACAAACCCCTGAACACTGAAGCTTTCTTT.

Concerning this clonotype itself: An end of the junction does not agree with germline; a read error may underlie this. The chain employs TRBV9 and TRBJ1-5; 8 bases line up with TRBD1. CDR3 length: 15 amino acids. The germline V gene has CDR1 SGDLS and CDR2 YYNGEE. In DNA, the CDR3 is TGTGCCAGCAGCGTAGATGGGTCAGGGGGCAAGCCCCGGCATTTT. Protein product: CASSVDGSGGKPRHF.

This clonotype was picked up a small number of times. The genes are TRBV29-1 and TRBJ2-2; TRBD2 might be the D (6 bases). The ends were cut back, 2 bases at V and 0 bases at J, with 10 bases in the middle. CDR1 and CDR2 (germline): SQVTM, ANQGSEA. The CDR3 totals 15 residues. The chain's CDR3 is CSVEKGGANTGELFF. The CDR3 nucleotides are TGCAGCGTTGAAAAGGGCGGGGCGAACACCGGGGAGCTGTTTTTT.

This clonotype was seen ten or more times. This chain joins TRBV12-3 or TRBV12-4 and TRBJ1-1; D possibly corresponds to TRBD1 (5 bases). The CDR3 loop spans 14 amino acids. Trimming removed 6 bases from V and 0 bases from J, with 11 bases in between. The CDR3 bases are TGTGCCAGCAGCCATGACAGCATGAACACTGAAGCTTTCTTT. This encodes CASSHDSMNTEAFF.

This clonotype was recorded a few times. This chain connects TRBV11-3 to TRBJ2-3; 8 bases are shared with TRBD2. Trimming removed 5 bases from V and 5 bases from J; junction bases left unmatched: 6. The length of the CDR3 is 14 residues. From germline, CDR1 is SGHNT and CDR2 YENEEA. The CDR3: CASSISGGGDTQYF. As DNA, the CDR3 is TGTGCCAGCAGCATAAGCGGGGGCGGAGATACGCAGTATTTT.

This clonotype was picked up a small number of times. The chain carries TRBV19 and TRBJ2-7; D remains ambiguous. With 3 bases removed from V and 0 bases from J, the gap between germline ends came to 9 bases. The CDR3 extends over 14 amino acids. The germline gives CDR1 LNHDA, CDR2 SQIVND (reference sequence). CDR3 nucleotide sequence: TGTGCCAGTAGTATTGCGCCTAACTCCTACGAGCAGTACTTC. Translation gives CASSIAPNSYEQYF.

At least ten counts were recorded for this clonotype. This chain links TRBV29-1 with TRBJ2-1; the D gene is possibly TRBD2 (6 bases). The CDR3 sequence is 13 residues long. The ends were cut back, 3 bases at V and 5 bases at J, with 11 bases in the middle. Germline-derived CDR1 and CDR2 are SQVTM and ANQGSEA. The CDR3 region has the DNA TGCAGCGTTGATCGCGGGATCGACAATGAGCAGTTCTTC. This gives the protein CSVDRGIDNEQFF.

This clonotype was counted at least ten times. The chain couples TRBV2 to TRBJ2-7, with D uncertain. From germline, CDR1 is SNHLY and CDR2 FYNNEI. This CDR3 region has 15 residues. The V end lost 3 bases, the J end lost 1 base, and 13 bases lay between the germline ends. This chain's CDR3 is CASSEYSPTSYEQYF. CDR3 sequence (DNA): TGTGCCAGCAGTGAGTATAGCCCGACGTCCTACGAGCAGTACTTC.

This clonotype appeared many times. In nucleotides, the CDR3 is TGTGCTAGTGCCCTGCTCAATGAGCAGTTCTTC. Amino acids: CASALLNEQFF. The chain is built from TRBV12-5 and TRBJ2-1; D remains unclear. The V and J ends lost 7 bases and 6 bases respectively, with 7 bases between them. CDR1 LGHNT and CDR2 FRNRAP come from the germline V gene. The CDR3 has 11 residues.

As to this clonotype: The junction and the germline gene differ at one end; a read error may be behind it. The chain combines TRBV5-6 with TRBJ2-3, with D perhaps matching TRBD2 (5 bases). The CDR3 loop spans 16 amino acids. CDR1 is SGHDT, CDR2 YYEEEE, per germline. The DNA of the CDR3 is TGTGCCAGCAGCTTGGTTGTAGATGCTAGCACAGATGCGCAGTATTTT. Residues: CASSLVVDASTDAQYF.

The sample holds many counts of this clonotype. The chain joins TRBV5-1 to TRBJ2-7; D is unclear. CDR1 and CDR2 (germline): SGHRS, YFSETQ. The ends were cut back, 0 bases at V and 0 bases at J, with 4 bases in the middle. The CDR3 is 13 residues long. Here the CDR3 reads CASSLGSSYEQYF. In DNA, the CDR3 is TGCGCCAGCAGCTTGGGAAGCTCCTACGAGCAGTACTTC.

CDR3 protein: CASRRDRAWTEAFF. In nucleotides, the CDR3 is TGTGCCAGCAGACGCGACAGGGCTTGGACTGAAGCTTTCTTT. The chain has TRBV7-2 and TRBJ1-1; 7 bases align to TRBD1. The length of the CDR3 is 14 residues. V was clipped by 6 bases and J by 5 bases; unmatched bases: 9. Germline V gene lookup returns CDR1 SGHTA and CDR2 FQGNSA. Together with reference TRBV7-2 and TRBJ1-1, the CDR3 gives the full variable domain: GAGVSQSPSNKVTEKGKDVELRCDPISGHTALYWYRQSLGQGLEFLIYFQGNSAPDKSGLPSDRFSAERTGGSVSTLTIQRTQQEDSAVYLCASRRDRAWTEAFFGQGTRLTVV.

This clonotype was observed a few times. The chain has TRBV5-1 and TRBJ2-3; 9 nucleotides align to TRBD1. The CDR3 extends over 14 amino acids. Germline lookup yields CDR1 SGHRS and CDR2 YFSETQ. J was trimmed by 8 bases and V by 2 bases; bases with no gene match: 6. Here the CDR3 DNA reads TGCGCCAGCAGCTTATTGGGACAGGGTTCTACGCAGTATTTT. Protein product: CASSLLGQGSTQYF.

This clonotype was counted at least ten times. V and J are TRBV5-1 and TRBJ2-3; TRBD2 aligns across 10 bases. In germline, CDR1 is SGHRS, CDR2 YFSETQ. This CDR3 region has 16 residues. J was trimmed by 4 bases and V by 2 bases; bases with no gene match: 7. CDR3 DNA sequence: TGCGCCAGCAGCTTCCTCGGACTAGCGGAACCAGATACGCAGTATTTT. As protein: CASSFLGLAEPDTQYF.

Ten or more counts support this clonotype. The DNA of the CDR3 is TGTGCCAGTAGTATCGTAGCGGGAGGGCTAGATACGCAGTATTTT. It translates to CASSIVAGGLDTQYF. The J gene is TRBJ2-3, the V gene TRBV19, with 11 nucleotides matching TRBD2. The ends lost 3 bases at V and 5 bases at J; junction bases unmatched: 4. This CDR3 has 15 amino acids. Germline V gives CDR1 LNHDA, CDR2 SQIVND (reference sequence).

Comment on this clonotype: A read error is possible here, since a much larger clone lies one base away. The rearrangement joins TRBV5-1 to TRBJ2-7; 7 positions match TRBD1. The CDR3 extends over 13 amino acids. V dropped 5 bases and J dropped 5; count of bases not matched to a gene: 7. Germline CDR1 and CDR2: SGHRS and YFSETQ. The CDR3 DNA follows: TGCGCCAGCAGAAGAGAGGGGGCGCACGAGCAGTACTTC. Its protein product is CASRREGAHEQYF.

This clonotype has just a few counts. V usage is TRBV29-1 and J usage is TRBJ2-3, with TRBD2 matching 12 bases. J was trimmed by 2 bases and V by 2 bases; bases with no gene match: 5. CDR3 length: 16 amino acids. Germline loops: CDR1 SQVTM, CDR2 ANQGSEA. The CDR3, as DNA: TGCAGCGTTGAATGGGCTAGCGGGGGGGCCACAGATACGCAGTATTTT. Its protein product is CSVEWASGGATDTQYF.

This clonotype was recorded at least ten times. V is TRBV4-3 and J is TRBJ2-7, with D possibly being TRBD2 (6 bases). Germline lookup yields CDR1 LGHNA and CDR2 YSLEER. The V gene lost 0 bases and the J gene lost 3 bases, with 12 bases spanning the gap. The CDR3 loop spans 15 amino acids. CDR3 sequence reads: CASSQDQASVYEQYF. The CDR3 bases are TGCGCCAGCAGCCAAGATCAGGCTAGCGTCTACGAGCAGTACTTC.

This clonotype was counted many times. J is TRBJ1-2 and V is TRBV30; D ambiguous. The germline CDR1 and CDR2 sequences are GTSNPN and SVGIG (reference sequence). The CDR3 runs 13 residues. Trimming took 0 bases from V and 2 from J, leaving 7 bases between them. In DNA, the CDR3 is TGTGCCTGGAGTGTACTGGGCAACTATGGCTACACCTTC. Translation: CAWSVLGNYGYTF.

Details on this clonotype: Likely a read error: the CDR3 ends without its conserved phenylalanine or tryptophan. The genes are TRBV4-1 and TRBJ2-7; either TRBD1 or TRBD2 may supply D (5 bases each). V gave up 3 bases and J gave up 2 bases, with 11 bases separating them. This CDR3 region has 14 residues. CDR1 MGHRA and CDR2 YSYEKL come from the germline V gene. The CDR3 sequence is CASSQGTQTYEQYS. DNA for the CDR3: TGCGCCAGCAGCCAGGGGACGCAGACCTACGAGCAGTACTCC.